This TCR beta chain originates from a study of T cell changes during pregnancy in multiple sclerosis. This CDR3 has 15 amino acids. V shed 6 bases and J 5 bases; nucleotides not matched to a gene: 7. The germline V gene has CDR1 MNHEY and CDR2 SVGAGI. Assay: immunoSEQ multiplex PCR; the TCRdb copy retains only in-frame clones and omits some. Found here are about 100,000 clones, about 90% of them singletons; the top ten hold about 3.4%. Sequencing was performed on peripheral blood, taken in the second trimester of pregnancy. The chain couples TRBV6-5 to TRBJ1-1; TRBD1 agrees at 12 bases. The source is a female donor with multiple sclerosis, enrolled in a pregnancy study. DNA for the CDR3: TGTGCCAGCAGGCGGGACAGGGGGCTTGGGACTGAAGCTTTCTTT. Translation: CASRRDRGLGTEAFF.